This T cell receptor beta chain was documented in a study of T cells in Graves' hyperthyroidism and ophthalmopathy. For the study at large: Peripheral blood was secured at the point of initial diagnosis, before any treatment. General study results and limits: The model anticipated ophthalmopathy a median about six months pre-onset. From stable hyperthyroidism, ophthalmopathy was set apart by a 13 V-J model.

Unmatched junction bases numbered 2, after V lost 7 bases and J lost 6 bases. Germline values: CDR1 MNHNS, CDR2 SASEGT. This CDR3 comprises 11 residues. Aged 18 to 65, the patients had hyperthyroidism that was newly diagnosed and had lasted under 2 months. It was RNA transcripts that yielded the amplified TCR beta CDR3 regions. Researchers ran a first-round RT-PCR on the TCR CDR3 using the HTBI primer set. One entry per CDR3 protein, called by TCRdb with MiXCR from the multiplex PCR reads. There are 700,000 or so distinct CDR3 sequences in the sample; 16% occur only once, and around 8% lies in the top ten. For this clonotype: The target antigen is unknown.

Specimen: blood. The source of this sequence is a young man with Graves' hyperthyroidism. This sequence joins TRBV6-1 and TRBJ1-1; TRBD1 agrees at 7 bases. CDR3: CASKQGPEAFF. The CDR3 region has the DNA TGTGCCAGCAAACAGGGGCCTGAAGCTTTCTTT.